The clone carrying this T cell receptor beta chain has only a few counts. No antigen is known for it. These data come from a study of human T cells and chemical hapten exposure. At the level of the study: Each patch test put 0.01% DPC on the upper back, and results were read at 6 days.

The library labeled individual cDNA molecules by adding unique molecular identifiers to them. TCRdb itself ran the RACE reads through MiXCR, one entry per CDR3 protein. The sample includes about 83,000 distinct CDR3 sequences, roughly 7.1% of them seen just once. This CDR3 comprises 15 residues. V lost 1 base, J lost 3 bases, and 10 bases lay in between. Germline V gene lookup returns CDR1 LGHDT and CDR2 YNNKEL (reference sequence). Overall study findings and caveats: In comparison with controls, expanded TCRs gave rise to a significantly larger number of large CDR3 similarity clusters.

Time point denoted: patch test 1, 2 weeks after DPC sensitization. Treatment denoted: therapeutic diphenylcyclopropenone sensitization with weekly scalp DPC. The rearrangement uses TRBV3-1 and TRBJ1-5; no clear D gene. This sample comprised whole blood, obtained in connection with sensitization to the hapten diphenylcyclopropenone (DPC). This TCR derives from a woman aged 30 to 39 with alopecia areata. Some clones in this sample may be carry-over from other donors' samples. The DNA of the CDR3 is TGTGCCAGCAGCCAAGCGTCGGGGTCCAATCAGCCCCAGCATTTT. Translated: CASSQASGSNQPQHF.